The 30 T cell receptor beta chains below all came from one sample that was sequenced in a study of blood T cell repertoires in COVID-19. Libraries were prepared by immunoSEQ multiplex PCR; TCRdb keeps only in-frame clonotypes and omits some of them. The sample has 140,000 to 150,000 clones; 85% are singletons. The sample comprised peripheral blood. These receptors were taken from a woman between 40 and 50 years old with active or convalescent COVID-19.

This rearrangement joins TRBV11-3 to TRBJ2-5, with TRBD1 identical over 7 bases. Germline lookup yields CDR1 SGHNT and CDR2 YENEEA. J was trimmed by 5 bases and V by 5 bases; bases with no gene match: 5. The CDR3 contains 13 residues. The CDR3 region is CASSTGQMETQYF. The DNA for the CDR3 is TGTGCCAGCAGCACGGGACAGATGGAGACCCAGTACTTC.

The CDR3 is CASSQGGADTQYF. CDR3 bases: TGTGCCAGCAGCCAAGGGGGGGCAGATACGCAGTATTTT. This chain connects TRBV3-1 (or the pseudogene TRBV3-2) to TRBJ2-3; possible D gene TRBD2, 6 bases. Germline V gives CDR1 LGHDT, CDR2 YNNKEL (reference sequence). Trimming stripped 1 base from V and 4 bases from J, with 6 bases between. CDR3 length equals 13 residues.

The chain uses TRBV3-1 (or the pseudogene TRBV3-2) and TRBJ2-4; D remains unclear. The CDR3 consists of 11 residues. Deletions cut 5 bases from V and 6 bases from J, with 5 bases between. Germline CDR1 and CDR2: LGHDT and YNNKEL (reference sequence). CDR3 coding DNA: TGTGCCAGCAGCTCATTAAACATTCAGTACTTC. It is translated as CASSSLNIQYF.

The CDR3 loop is CASRDPRSGCNQPQHF. Here the CDR3 DNA reads TGTGCCAGTAGAGACCCACGCTCCGGGTGCAATCAGCCCCAGCATTTT. V and J are TRBV21-1 and TRBJ1-5. TRBV21-1 is termed a pseudogene. The CDR3 has 16 residues.

This clone was counted a single time. The chain has TRBV28 and TRBJ1-5; the D gene is possibly TRBD1 (6 bases). Per the germline V gene, CDR1 is MDHEN and CDR2 is SYDVKM. V was cut by 4 bases and J by 3 bases, with 10 bases left in between. The CDR3 has 14 amino acids. CDR3 loop: CASSSDRFNQPQHF. CDR3 DNA sequence: TGTGCCAGCAGTTCAGACAGGTTCAATCAGCCCCAGCATTTT.

For the CDR3, the DNA is TGTGCCAGCAGTTTATCCCCAGGAGGGCGCAATCAGCCCCAGCATTTT. It specifies CASSLSPGGRNQPQHF. This chain links TRBV28 with TRBJ1-5; the D is unclear. Trimming removed 1 base from V and 2 bases from J, with 12 bases in between. CDR1 and CDR2 (germline): MDHEN, SYDVKM. The CDR3 loop spans 16 amino acids.

The V gene is TRBV30, the J gene TRBJ2-1; 9 bases are shared with TRBD1. V lost 3 bases and J lost 4; bases outside the gene matches: 10. CDR3 length equals 16 residues. CDR1 is GTSNPN, CDR2 SVGIG, per germline (reference sequence). CDR3 nucleotide sequence: TGTGCCTGGAGACGTCGGGACAGGGCCTCTTACAATGAGCAGTTCTTC. As protein: CAWRRRDRASYNEQFF.

The chain employs TRBV29-1 and TRBJ2-1; no clear D gene. This CDR3 is built from 15 residues. V lost 5 bases to trimming and J lost 0 bases, with 14 bases between them. From germline, CDR1 is SQVTM and CDR2 ANQGSEA. CDR3 protein: CSVPDPRSSYNEQFF. The DNA for the CDR3 is TGCAGCGTTCCCGACCCGCGGAGCTCCTACAATGAGCAGTTCTTC.

The chain recombines TRBV5-4 with TRBJ2-4, with D tentatively TRBD1 (6 bases). The ends were cut back, 4 bases at V and 0 bases at J, with 11 bases in the middle. Germline lookup yields CDR1 SGHNT and CDR2 YYREEE (reference sequence). The CDR3 covers 15 residues. The CDR3 coding sequence is TGTGCCAGCAGCCCCGGACAGATAGCCAAAAACATTCAGTACTTC. It yields the protein CASSPGQIAKNIQYF.

The chain joins TRBV5-6 to TRBJ1-2, with D uncertain. The germline CDR1 and CDR2 sequences are SGHDT and YYEEEE. V lost 4 bases to trimming and J lost 7 bases, with 8 bases between them. The CDR3 sequence is 11 residues long. CDR3 protein: CASSSGLGYTF. The DNA of the CDR3 is TGTGCCAGCAGCAGTGGCCTTGGCTACACCTTC.

The chain recombines TRBV3-1 (or the pseudogene TRBV3-2) with TRBJ2-7; 7 bases are a match to TRBD2. J lost 3 bases, V lost 1 base, and 6 bases had no gene match. This CDR3 spans 15 amino acids. Germline V gene data show CDR1 as LGHDT and CDR2 as YNNKEL (reference sequence). The DNA of the CDR3 is TGTGCCAGCAGCCAAGGGGCGGGAGCGGTCTACGAGCAGTACTTC. Its protein is CASSQGAGAVYEQYF.

This rearrangement joins TRBV28 to TRBJ1-2; TRBD1 might be the D (5 bases). The V and J ends lost 6 bases and 7 bases respectively, with 6 bases between them. From germline, CDR1 is MDHEN and CDR2 SYDVKM. The CDR3 runs 10 residues. CDR3 sequence: CASRGGGYTF. The CDR3 DNA reads as TGTGCCAGCAGGGGGGGTGGCTACACCTTC.

Written as DNA, the CDR3 is TGTGCCAGCAGCCTCTCTAGCGGACACCAAGAGACCCAGTACTTC. Protein: CASSLSSGHQETQYF. The chain is built from TRBV3-1 (or the pseudogene TRBV3-2) and TRBJ2-5; the match to TRBD2 covers 7 bases. Germline CDR1 reads LGHDT; CDR2 reads YNNKEL (reference sequence). With V trimmed by 4 bases and J by 0 bases, 5 bases remained unmatched. The CDR3 has 15 amino acids.

V gene TRBV9 combines with J gene TRBJ1-1, with TRBD1 matching over 7 bases. Germline CDR1 and CDR2: SGDLS and YYNGEE. The trim removed 4 bases at V and 0 bases at J, leaving 9 bases unmatched. There are 16 residues in the CDR3. The CDR3 is CASSPHPDRVNTEAFF. DNA of the CDR3: TGTGCCAGCAGCCCCCACCCCGACAGGGTGAACACTGAAGCTTTCTTT.

The chain has TRBV6-5 and TRBJ2-7; D may be TRBD1 (5 bases). The germline gives CDR1 MNHEY, CDR2 SVGAGI. Trimming stripped 6 bases from V and 5 bases from J, with 14 bases between. This CDR3 region has 13 residues. CDR3 residues: CASRSVTVDEQYF. The DNA of the CDR3 is TGTGCCAGCAGGAGCGTGACAGTTGACGAGCAGTACTTC.

The chain is built from TRBV6-1 and TRBJ1-1; 9 bases are shared with TRBD1. Germline loops: CDR1 MNHNS, CDR2 SASEGT. J gave up 6 bases and V 3 bases, and 8 bases lay outside the gene matches. The CDR3 extends over 15 amino acids. As DNA, the CDR3 is TGTGCCAGCAGTGATCAGGGGACAGGGAAGTCTGAAGCTTTCTTT. As protein: CASSDQGTGKSEAFF.

The chain couples TRBV27 to TRBJ1-2, with unresolved D. This CDR3 is 13 amino acids long. Germline CDR1 MNHEY, CDR2 SMNVEV (reference sequence). V gave up 3 bases and J gave up 2 bases, with 7 bases separating them. The CDR3 loop is CASSFSENYGYTF. DNA for the CDR3: TGTGCCAGCAGTTTCTCGGAGAACTATGGCTACACCTTC.

The rearrangement links TRBV19 to TRBJ1-6; 7 bases are shared with TRBD1. Per germline, CDR1 LNHDA and CDR2 SQIVND (reference sequence). The V segment lost 3 bases and the J segment 7 bases; nucleotides outside the gene matches: 6. The CDR3 runs to 15 residues. The CDR3 sequence: CASSIRQGGNSPLHF. CDR3 nucleotides: TGTGCCAGTAGTATCAGACAGGGAGGAAATTCACCCCTCCACTTT.

This chain joins TRBV5-4 and TRBJ2-3; no reliable D call. Germline V lookup: CDR1 SGHNT, CDR2 YYREEE (reference sequence). Trimming cost V 4 bases and J 3 bases, with 9 bases left between them. The CDR3 sequence is 13 residues long. The CDR3 bases are TGTGCCAGCAGCCTGGCCGAGACAGATACGCAGTATTTT. Translating gives CASSLAETDTQYF.

CDR3 residues: CASSQVSGDKAPDTQYF. The CDR3 bases are TGCGCCAGCAGCCAAGTATCCGGGGATAAGGCCCCAGATACGCAGTATTTT. The chain couples TRBV4-1 to TRBJ2-3, with D perhaps TRBD2 (5 bases). The CDR3 contains 17 residues. The V gene's germline CDR1 is MGHRA and CDR2 YSYEKL. V lost 1 base and J 4 bases, leaving 18 bases between the germline ends.

The chain links TRBV18 to TRBJ2-6; 8 nucleotides align to TRBD1. Germline-derived CDR1 and CDR2 are KGHSH and LQKENI. J lost 4 bases, V lost 3 bases, and 11 bases had no gene match. CDR3 size: 18 residues. DNA of the CDR3: TGTGCCAGCTCACCCGGGACAGGAGTCTCTTCGGGGGCCAACGTCCTGACTTTC. Translation: CASSPGTGVSSGANVLTF.

The J gene is TRBJ2-2, the V gene TRBV24-1; D may be TRBD2 (5 bases). V was pared by 0 bases and J by 1 base, with 11 bases between. The CDR3 is 17 residues long. Germline V CDR1 and CDR2: KGHDR, SFDVKD. This CDR3 is CATSDLTDRGNTGELFF. The CDR3 region has the DNA TGTGCCACCAGTGATTTGACAGACCGGGGGAACACCGGGGAGCTGTTTTTT.

This clone was observed a single time. The chain uses TRBV7-9 and TRBJ2-1, with D hard to call. This CDR3 comprises 16 residues. V lost 2 bases, J lost 0 bases, and 11 bases lay in between. Germline CDR1 reads SEHNR; CDR2 reads FQNEAQ (reference sequence). The CDR3 nucleotides read TGTGCCAGCAGCTTATCCGGGTCGGTCTCCTACAATGAGCAGTTCTTC. Its translation: CASSLSGSVSYNEQFF.

The rearrangement uses TRBV14 and TRBJ1-1; D ambiguous. CDR3 size: 12 residues. Germline V gives CDR1 SGHDN, CDR2 FVKESK. With 4 bases removed from V and 1 base from J, the gap between germline ends came to 4 bases. CDR3 in DNA: TGTGCCAGCAGCCCGAGGAACACTGAAGCTTTCTTT. It translates to CASSPRNTEAFF.

V is TRBV11-2 and J is TRBJ2-2; TRBD2 might be the D (6 bases). Germline V CDR1 and CDR2: SGHAT, FQNNGV. With 3 bases removed from V and 4 bases from J, the gap between germline ends came to 18 bases. This CDR3 comprises 17 residues. Here the CDR3 reads CASSLGWGGHPTGELFF. Written as DNA, the CDR3 is TGTGCCAGCAGCTTGGGTTGGGGAGGCCACCCCACCGGGGAGCTGTTTTTT.

This chain connects TRBV9 to TRBJ1-6, with TRBD1 matching 8 bases. Trimming at V came to 2 bases and at J to 6 bases, leaving 10 bases not matched to a gene. The V gene's germline CDR1 is SGDLS and CDR2 YYNGEE. The CDR3 covers 17 residues. CDR3 in DNA: TGTGCCAGCAGCGTCACCGCGGGCGGGACAGGTAATTCACCCCTCCACTTT. It is translated as CASSVTAGGTGNSPLHF.

A few counts support this clone. The gene calls are TRBV5-1 and TRBJ2-1; D might be TRBD1 (5 bases). The CDR3 is made up of 15 amino acids. In germline, CDR1 is SGHRS, CDR2 YFSETQ. With 0 bases removed from V and 6 bases from J, the gap between germline ends came to 13 bases. This chain's CDR3 is CASSLGRESPNEQFF. Written as DNA, the CDR3 is TGCGCCAGCAGCTTGGGCAGGGAATCCCCCAATGAGCAGTTCTTC.

The chain links TRBV6-5 to TRBJ2-7; tentatively, D is TRBD1 (6 bases). The germline gives CDR1 MNHEY, CDR2 SVGAGI. The CDR3 is 14 residues long. V was clipped by 4 bases and J by 3 bases, with 13 bases between them. Here the CDR3 reads CASSFDRLGYEQYF. The CDR3 DNA reads as TGTGCCAGCAGTTTTGACAGGCTAGGCTACGAGCAGTACTTC.

The chain combines TRBV9 with TRBJ1-2; 7 nucleotides line up with TRBD1. V gave up 3 bases and J gave up 6 bases; unmatched junction bases: 5. CDR1 SGDLS and CDR2 YYNGEE come from the germline V gene. This CDR3 contains 13 residues. The CDR3 DNA reads TGTGCCAGCAGCGCCGGGACAGATCATGGCTACACCTTC. Amino acids: CASSAGTDHGYTF.

The chain employs TRBV5-4 and TRBJ2-7; TRBD2 is a possible D gene (6 bases). This CDR3 contains 14 residues. Germline V lookup: CDR1 SGHNT, CDR2 YYREEE (reference sequence). The CDR3: CASSLGGEEAPGVV. Here the CDR3 DNA reads TGTGCCAGCAGCTTGGGGGGGGAGGAGGCCCCAGGAGTGGTC.